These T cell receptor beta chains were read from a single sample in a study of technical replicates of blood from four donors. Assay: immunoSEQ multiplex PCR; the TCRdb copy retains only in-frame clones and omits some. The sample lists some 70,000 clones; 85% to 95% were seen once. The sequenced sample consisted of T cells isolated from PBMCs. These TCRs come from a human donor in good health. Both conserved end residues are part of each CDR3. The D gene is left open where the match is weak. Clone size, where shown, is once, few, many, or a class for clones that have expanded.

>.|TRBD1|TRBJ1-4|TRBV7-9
CASSFGTGHEKLFF
TGTGCCAGCAGCTTCGGGACAGGGCATGAAAAACTGTTTTTT
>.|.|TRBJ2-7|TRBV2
CASSEGVAKDEQYF
TGTGCCAGCAGTGAAGGGGTAGCGAAAGACGAGCAGTACTTC
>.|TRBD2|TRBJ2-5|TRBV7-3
CASSPGLADQETQYF
TGTGCCAGCAGCCCAGGACTAGCGGACCAAGAGACCCAGTACTTC
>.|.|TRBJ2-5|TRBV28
CASSSPGTQYF
TGTGCCAGCAGTTCCCCCGGGACCCAGTACTTC
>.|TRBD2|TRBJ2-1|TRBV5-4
CASSLGLAVNNEQFF
TGTGCCAGCAGCTTAGGACTAGCGGTTAACAATGAGCAGTTCTTC
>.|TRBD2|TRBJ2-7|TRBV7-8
CASTSITSGRYEQYF
TGTGCCAGCACTTCGATAACTAGCGGGAGATACGAGCAGTACTTC
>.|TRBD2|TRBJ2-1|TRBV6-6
CASSSTTSGMRDEQFF
TGTGCCAGCAGCTCAACTACTAGCGGGATGAGGGATGAGCAGTTCTTC
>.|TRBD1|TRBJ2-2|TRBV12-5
CASGLITTGAGGELFF
TGTGCTAGTGGTTTGATTACCACAGGGGCAGGCGGGGAGCTGTTTTTT
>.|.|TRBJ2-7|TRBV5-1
CASRGTGNHEQYF
TGCGCCAGCAGAGGTACAGGGAATCACGAGCAGTACTTC
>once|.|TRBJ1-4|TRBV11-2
CASSLSGGWDEKLFF
TGTGCCAGCAGCTTATCGGGAGGATGGGATGAAAAACTGTTTTTT
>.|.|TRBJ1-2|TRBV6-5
CASSYGAAVGYTF
TGTGCCAGCAGTTACGGGGCCGCGGTCGGCTACACCTTC
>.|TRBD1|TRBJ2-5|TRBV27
CASSFRGQGVMETQYF
TGTGCCAGCAGTTTTAGGGGACAGGGGGTAATGGAGACCCAGTACTTC
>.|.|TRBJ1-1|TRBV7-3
CASSSTSGNTEAFF
TGTGCCAGCAGCTCTACCTCAGGGAACACTGAAGCTTTCTTT
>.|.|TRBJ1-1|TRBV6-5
CASSYGRGMNTEAFF
TGTGCCAGCAGTTACGGGAGAGGGATGAACACTGAAGCTTTCTTT
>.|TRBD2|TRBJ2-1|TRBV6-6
CASSTGTINEQFF
TGTGCCAGCAGTACCGGGACTATAAATGAGCAGTTCTTC
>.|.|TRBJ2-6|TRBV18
CASSPPGGLSGANVLTF
TGTGCCAGCTCACCACCGGGGGGACTCTCTGGGGCCAACGTCCTGACTTTC
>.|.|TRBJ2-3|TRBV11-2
CASSFPSQTALDDTQYF
TGTGCCAGCAGCTTCCCCTCCCAGACAGCCCTTGATGATACGCAGTATTTT
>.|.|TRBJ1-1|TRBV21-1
CASSKGQGALNTEAFF
TGTGCCAGCAGCAAAGGACAGGGGGCGTTGAACACTGAAGCTTTCTTT
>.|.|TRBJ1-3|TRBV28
CASDGGRNTIYF
TGTGCCAGCGATGGGGGCAGAAACACCATATATTTT
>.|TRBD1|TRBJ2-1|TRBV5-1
CASSLGTGNYEQFF
TGCGCCAGCAGCTTGGGGACAGGGAATTATGAGCAGTTCTTC
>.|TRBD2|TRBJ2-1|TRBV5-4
CASSYRLAGGYNEQFF
TGTGCCAGCAGCTACCGACTAGCGGGAGGGTACAATGAGCAGTTCTTC
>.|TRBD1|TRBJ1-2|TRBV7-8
CASSLVGDRGGGYTF
TGTGCCAGCAGCTTAGTTGGGGACAGGGGAGGCGGCTACACCTTC
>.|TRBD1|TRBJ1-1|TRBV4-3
CASSHLTGDTEAFF
TGCGCCAGCAGCCACCTGACAGGGGACACTGAAGCTTTCTTT
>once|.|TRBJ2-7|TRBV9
CASSAGEGLSYEQYF
TGTGCCAGCAGCGCAGGAGAGGGACTCTCCTACGAGCAGTACTTC
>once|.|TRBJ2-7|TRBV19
CASSSGPSYEQYF
TGTGCCAGTAGCAGCGGACCTTCCTACGAGCAGTACTTC
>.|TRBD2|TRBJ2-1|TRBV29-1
CSVELAGEDNEQFF
TGCAGCGTAGAGCTAGCGGGAGAAGACAATGAGCAGTTCTTC
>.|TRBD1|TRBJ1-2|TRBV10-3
CAISSTGGLNYGYTF
TGTGCCATCAGTTCCACAGGGGGGTTAAACTATGGCTACACCTTC
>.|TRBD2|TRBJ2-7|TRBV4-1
CASSVRLAGGASYEQYF
TGCGCCAGCAGCGTTCGACTAGCGGGGGGGGCCTCCTACGAGCAGTACTTC
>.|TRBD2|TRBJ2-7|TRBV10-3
CAISRTSGDYEQYF
TGTGCCATCTCTCGGACTAGCGGGGACTACGAGCAGTACTTC
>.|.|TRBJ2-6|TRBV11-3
CASSPRRRVDGANVLTF
TGTGCCAGCAGTCCCCGCCGCAGGGTCGATGGGGCCAACGTCCTGACTTTC
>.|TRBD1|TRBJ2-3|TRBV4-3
CASSQQGADTQYF
TGCGCCAGCAGCCAGCAGGGGGCAGATACGCAGTATTTT
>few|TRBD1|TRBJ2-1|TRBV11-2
CASSPGTGFHEQFF
TGTGCCAGCAGCCCCGGGACAGGGTTCCATGAGCAGTTCTTC
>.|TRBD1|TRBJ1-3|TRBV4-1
CASSQAGTGANTIYF
TGCGCCAGCAGCCAAGCCGGGACAGGGGCAAACACCATATATTTT
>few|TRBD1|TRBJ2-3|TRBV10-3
CAIRDRVNPTDTQYF
TGTGCCATCAGGGACAGGGTTAATCCCACAGATACGCAGTATTTT
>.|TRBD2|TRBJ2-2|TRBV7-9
CASSLGALAGVITGELFF
TGTGCCAGCAGCTTAGGGGCACTAGCGGGAGTAATCACCGGGGAGCTGTTTTTT
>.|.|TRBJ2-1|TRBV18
CASSRLRGDYYNEQFF
TGTGCCAGCTCGCGCCTCAGGGGAGACTACTACAATGAGCAGTTCTTC
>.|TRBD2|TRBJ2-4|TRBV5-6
CASRRTSVLAKNIQYF
TGTGCCAGCAGACGCACTAGCGTACTAGCCAAAAACATTCAGTACTTC
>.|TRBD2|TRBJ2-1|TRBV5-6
CASSWGTSGTYNEQFF
TGTGCCAGCAGCTGGGGGACTAGCGGGACCTACAATGAGCAGTTCTTC
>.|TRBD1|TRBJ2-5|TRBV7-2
CASRTGGSETQYF
TGTGCCAGCAGGACAGGGGGCTCGGAGACCCAGTACTTC
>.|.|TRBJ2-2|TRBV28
CASIRPLDGGELFF
TGTGCCAGCATACGACCCCTAGATGGCGGGGAGCTGTTTTTT